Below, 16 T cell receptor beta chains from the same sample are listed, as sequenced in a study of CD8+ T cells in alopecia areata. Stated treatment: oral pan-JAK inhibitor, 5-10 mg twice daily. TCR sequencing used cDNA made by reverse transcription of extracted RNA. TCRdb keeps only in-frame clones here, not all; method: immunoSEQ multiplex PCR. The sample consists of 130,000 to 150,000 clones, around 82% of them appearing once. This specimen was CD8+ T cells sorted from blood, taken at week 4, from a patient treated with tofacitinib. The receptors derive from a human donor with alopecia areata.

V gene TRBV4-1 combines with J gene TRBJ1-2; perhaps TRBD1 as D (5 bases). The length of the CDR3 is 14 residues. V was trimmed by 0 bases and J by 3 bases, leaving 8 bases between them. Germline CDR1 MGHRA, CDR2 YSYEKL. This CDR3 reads CASSQERGDYGYTF. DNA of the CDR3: TGCGCCAGCAGCCAAGAACGGGGCGACTATGGCTACACCTTC.

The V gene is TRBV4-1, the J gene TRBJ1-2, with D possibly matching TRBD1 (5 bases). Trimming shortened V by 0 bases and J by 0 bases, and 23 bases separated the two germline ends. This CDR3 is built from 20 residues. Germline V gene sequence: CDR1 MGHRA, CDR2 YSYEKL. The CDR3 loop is CASSQDDRVGYDASNYGYTF. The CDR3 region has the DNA TGCGCCAGCAGCCAAGATGACAGAGTGGGATACGACGCCTCTAACTATGGCTACACCTTC.

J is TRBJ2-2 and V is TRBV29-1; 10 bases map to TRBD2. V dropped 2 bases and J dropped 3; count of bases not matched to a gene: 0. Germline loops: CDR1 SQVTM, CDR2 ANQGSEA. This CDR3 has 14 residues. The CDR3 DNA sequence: TGCAGCGTTGAAAGCGGGGGGGACACCGGGGAGCTGTTTTTT. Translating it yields CSVESGGDTGELFF.

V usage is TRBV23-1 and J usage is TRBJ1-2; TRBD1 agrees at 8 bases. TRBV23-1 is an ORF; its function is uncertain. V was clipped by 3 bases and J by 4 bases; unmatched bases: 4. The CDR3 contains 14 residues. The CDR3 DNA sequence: TGCGCCAGCAGTCACCCAGGGGGCGCCTATGGCTACACCTTC. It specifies CASSHPGGAYGYTF.

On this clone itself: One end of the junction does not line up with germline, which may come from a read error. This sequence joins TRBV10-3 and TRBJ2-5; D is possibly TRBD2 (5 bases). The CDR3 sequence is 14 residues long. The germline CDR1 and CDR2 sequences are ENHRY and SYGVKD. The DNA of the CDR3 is TGTGCCATCTGTGAAGGAGCGGACCAAGAGACCCAGTACTTC. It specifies CAICEGADQETQYF.

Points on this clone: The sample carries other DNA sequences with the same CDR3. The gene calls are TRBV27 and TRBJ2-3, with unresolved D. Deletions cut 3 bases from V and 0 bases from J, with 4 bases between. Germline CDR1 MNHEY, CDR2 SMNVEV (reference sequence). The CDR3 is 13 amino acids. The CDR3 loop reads CASSFGSTDTQYF. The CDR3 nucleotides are TGTGCCAGCAGTTTTGGTAGCACAGATACGCAGTATTTT.

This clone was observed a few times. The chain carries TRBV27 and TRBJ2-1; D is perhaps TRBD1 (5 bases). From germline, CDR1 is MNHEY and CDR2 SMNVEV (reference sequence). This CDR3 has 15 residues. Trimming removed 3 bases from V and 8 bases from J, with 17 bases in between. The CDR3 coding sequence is TGTGCCAGCAGTTTGGGGCACGAGGTTATCCATGAGCAGTTCTTC. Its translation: CASSLGHEVIHEQFF.

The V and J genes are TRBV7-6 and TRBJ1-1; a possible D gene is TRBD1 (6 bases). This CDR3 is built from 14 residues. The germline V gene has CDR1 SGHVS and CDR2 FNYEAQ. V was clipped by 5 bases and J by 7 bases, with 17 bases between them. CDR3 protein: CASSTTGLLGEAFF. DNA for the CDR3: TGTGCCAGCAGCACCACAGGGCTACTTGGTGAAGCTTTCTTT.

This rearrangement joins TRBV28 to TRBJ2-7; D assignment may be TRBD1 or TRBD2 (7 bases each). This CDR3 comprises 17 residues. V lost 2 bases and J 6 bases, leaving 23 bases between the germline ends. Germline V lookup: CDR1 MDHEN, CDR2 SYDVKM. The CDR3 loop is CASSLRNQGGPPCEQYF. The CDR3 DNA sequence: TGTGCCAGCAGTTTAAGGAACCAGGGGGGGCCCCCGTGCGAGCAGTACTTC.

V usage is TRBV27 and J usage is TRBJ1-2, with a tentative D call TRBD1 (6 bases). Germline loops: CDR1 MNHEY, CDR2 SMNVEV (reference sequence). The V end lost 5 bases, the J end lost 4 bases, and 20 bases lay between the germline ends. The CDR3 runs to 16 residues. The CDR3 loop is CASSPQGGRFLYGYTF. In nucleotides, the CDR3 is TGTGCCAGCAGTCCGCAAGGGGGGAGGTTCCTCTATGGCTACACCTTC.

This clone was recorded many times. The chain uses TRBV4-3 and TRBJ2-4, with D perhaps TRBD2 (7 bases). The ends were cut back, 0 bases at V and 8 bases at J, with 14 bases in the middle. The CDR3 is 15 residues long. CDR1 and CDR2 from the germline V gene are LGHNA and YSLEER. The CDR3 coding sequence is TGCGCCAGCAGCCAAGAGGGGGGGGCCTCGGACATTCAGTACTTC. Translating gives CASSQEGGASDIQYF.

The CDR3 loop reads CASSLVGPRPYEQYF. CDR3 DNA: TGTGCCAGCAGCTTAGTGGGACCCCGTCCCTACGAGCAGTACTTC. The chain is built from TRBV7-9 and TRBJ2-7, with D perhaps being TRBD1 or TRBD2 (5 bases each). Trimming cost V 1 base and J 2 bases, with 12 bases left between them. This CDR3 spans 15 amino acids. Per the germline V gene, CDR1 is SEHNR and CDR2 is FQNEAQ (reference sequence).

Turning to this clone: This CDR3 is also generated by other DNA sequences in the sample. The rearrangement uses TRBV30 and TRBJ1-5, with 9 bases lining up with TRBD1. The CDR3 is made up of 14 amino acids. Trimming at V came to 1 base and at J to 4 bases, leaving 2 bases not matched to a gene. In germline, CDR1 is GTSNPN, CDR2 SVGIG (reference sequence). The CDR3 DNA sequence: TGTGCCTGGAGTGCGGGACAGGGAAATCAGCCCCAGCATTTT. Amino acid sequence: CAWSAGQGNQPQHF.

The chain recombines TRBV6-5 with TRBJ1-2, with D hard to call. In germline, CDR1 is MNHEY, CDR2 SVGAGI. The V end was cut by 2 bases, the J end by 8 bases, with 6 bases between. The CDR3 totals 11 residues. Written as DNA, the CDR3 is TGTGCCAGCAGTTACCCGGACGGCTACACCTTC. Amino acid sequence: CASSYPDGYTF.

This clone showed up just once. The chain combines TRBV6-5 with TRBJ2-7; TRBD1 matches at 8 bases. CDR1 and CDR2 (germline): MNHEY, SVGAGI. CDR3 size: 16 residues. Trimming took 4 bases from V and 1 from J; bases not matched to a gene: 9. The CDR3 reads CASSWSRDRSSYEQYF. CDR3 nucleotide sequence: TGTGCCAGCAGTTGGAGCCGGGACAGGTCATCCTACGAGCAGTACTTC.

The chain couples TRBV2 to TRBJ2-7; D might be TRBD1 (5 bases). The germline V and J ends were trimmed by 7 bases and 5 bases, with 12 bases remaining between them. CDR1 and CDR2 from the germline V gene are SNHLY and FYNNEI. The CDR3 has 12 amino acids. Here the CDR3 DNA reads TGTGCCAGCAACAGGTTCTTGGACGAGCAGTACTTC. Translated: CASNRFLDEQYF.